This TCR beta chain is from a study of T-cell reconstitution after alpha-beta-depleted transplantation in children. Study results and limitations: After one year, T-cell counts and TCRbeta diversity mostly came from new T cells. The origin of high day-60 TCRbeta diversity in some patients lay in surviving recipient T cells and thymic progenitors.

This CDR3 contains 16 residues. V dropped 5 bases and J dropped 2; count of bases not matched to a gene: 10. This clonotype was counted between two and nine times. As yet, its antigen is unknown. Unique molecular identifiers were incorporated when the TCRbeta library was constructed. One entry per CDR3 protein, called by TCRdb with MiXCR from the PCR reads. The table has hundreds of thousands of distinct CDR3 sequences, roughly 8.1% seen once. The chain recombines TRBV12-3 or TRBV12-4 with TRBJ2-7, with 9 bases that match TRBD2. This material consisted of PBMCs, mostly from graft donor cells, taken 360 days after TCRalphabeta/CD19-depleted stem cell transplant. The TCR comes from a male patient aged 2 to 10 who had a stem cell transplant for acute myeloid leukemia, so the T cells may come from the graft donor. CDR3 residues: CASSPPTSGWTYEQYF. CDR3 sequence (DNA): TGTGCCAGCAGTCCTCCAACTAGCGGGTGGACCTACGAGCAGTACTTC.